These T cell receptor beta chains were read from a single sample in a study of blood T cells in healthy people across ages. One entry per CDR3 protein results from TCRdb running MiXCR on the 5' RACE reads. The sample lists about 780,000 distinct CDR3 sequences, about half occurring once. Sequencing input: blood. Receptor source: a man older than 75 in good health. Each CDR3 is given without its conserved first and last residue.

v_gene: TRBV10-3
j_gene: TRBJ1-2
CDR3aa: AISAKGEDYGYT

v_gene: TRBV10-3
j_gene: TRBJ2-7
CDR3aa: AISTGTGVYEQY

v_gene: TRBV11-3
j_gene: TRBJ2-1
CDR3aa: ASSLLLARVGEQF

v_gene: TRBV11-3
j_gene: TRBJ2-3
CDR3aa: ASSKDSTSADTQY

v_gene: TRBV29-1
j_gene: TRBJ1-2
CDR3aa: SVSDTYGYT

v_gene: TRBV7-3
j_gene: TRBJ2-3
CDR3aa: ASSPQGQGGADTQY

v_gene: TRBV28
j_gene: TRBJ1-2
CDR3aa: ASSSAAPGYT

v_gene: TRBV7-2
j_gene: TRBJ2-1
CDR3aa: ASSLGIGRRGDEQF

v_gene: TRBV11-3
j_gene: TRBJ2-1
CDR3aa: ASRSPGVAAGSYNEQF

v_gene: TRBV20-1
j_gene: TRBJ2-1
CDR3aa: SASPPGRKYNEQF

v_gene: TRBV29-1
j_gene: TRBJ1-4
CDR3aa: SVRDSSTNEKLF

v_gene: TRBV10-3
j_gene: TRBJ1-4
CDR3aa: AISEAGTGSGLF

v_gene: TRBV11-2
j_gene: TRBJ2-1
CDR3aa: ASSVVRAYKQF

v_gene: TRBV20-1
j_gene: TRBJ2-5
CDR3aa: SARRTGATFNEQY

v_gene: TRBV11-2
j_gene: TRBJ2-1
CDR3aa: ASSSLTLSGLSYNEQF

v_gene: TRBV7-2
j_gene: TRBJ2-3
CDR3aa: ASSLVLAGGADTDTQY

v_gene: TRBV20-1
j_gene: TRBJ1-2
CDR3aa: SARENVANYGYT

v_gene: TRBV20-1
j_gene: TRBJ2-1
CDR3aa: SARGLAEYNEQF

v_gene: TRBV20-1
j_gene: TRBJ2-1
CDR3aa: SAAVINEQF

v_gene: TRBV29-1
j_gene: TRBJ2-1
CDR3aa: SVEVGDRGNEQF

v_gene: TRBV5-1
j_gene: TRBJ2-6
CDR3aa: ASSQSTGPGANVLT

v_gene: TRBV5-1
j_gene: TRBJ2-3
CDR3aa: ASSQGQSTDTQY

v_gene: TRBV9
j_gene: TRBJ2-5
CDR3aa: ASSPPGTSGYQETQY

v_gene: TRBV12-3/TRBV12-4
j_gene: TRBJ2-1
CDR3aa: ASSLAQTTEQF

v_gene: TRBV6-5
j_gene: TRBJ1-1
CDR3aa: ASSYGQSTEAF

v_gene: TRBV29-1
j_gene: TRBJ2-1
CDR3aa: SVDGRKLYNEQF

v_gene: TRBV7-3
j_gene: .
CDR3aa: VSSLSGGGDEQY

v_gene: TRBV12-3/TRBV12-4
j_gene: TRBJ1-1
CDR3aa: ASSFGDNTEAF

v_gene: TRBV12-3/TRBV12-4
j_gene: TRBJ2-3
CDR3aa: ASSYTGGSADTQY

v_gene: TRBV7-2
j_gene: TRBJ2-1
CDR3aa: ASSPGTSGFNEQF

v_gene: TRBV5-1
j_gene: TRBJ2-3
CDR3aa: ASSLRADTQY

v_gene: TRBV20-1
j_gene: TRBJ1-2
CDR3aa: SAVWDRQNGYT

v_gene: TRBV6-1
j_gene: TRBJ2-1
CDR3aa: ASSEFLGEQF

v_gene: TRBV5-1
j_gene: TRBJ1-1
CDR3aa: ASSLWEGTEAF

v_gene: TRBV29-1
j_gene: TRBJ2-1
CDR3aa: SVLSATTYNEQF

v_gene: TRBV9
j_gene: TRBJ2-5
CDR3aa: ASSIGGVQETQY

v_gene: TRBV7-9
j_gene: TRBJ1-2
CDR3aa: ASSANWGDYGYT

v_gene: TRBV18
j_gene: TRBJ2-1
CDR3aa: ASSPLDLNEQF

v_gene: TRBV4-2
j_gene: TRBJ1-2
CDR3aa: ANSPRTLSYGYT

v_gene: TRBV11-1
j_gene: TRBJ2-3
CDR3aa: ASSARQGPPHTQY

v_gene: TRBV7-2
j_gene: TRBJ2-1
CDR3aa: ASSLDPGGHNEQF

v_gene: TRBV7-3
j_gene: TRBJ1-5
CDR3aa: ASSPRCQPQH

v_gene: TRBV18
j_gene: TRBJ2-5
CDR3aa: ASSPNRGQRYQETQY

v_gene: TRBV7-2
j_gene: TRBJ2-3
CDR3aa: ASSLARADSTDTQY

v_gene: TRBV6-5
j_gene: TRBJ1-1
CDR3aa: ASSDDSFTEAF

v_gene: TRBV20-1
j_gene: TRBJ2-7
CDR3aa: SARFPGQKLYEQY

v_gene: TRBV20-1
j_gene: TRBJ2-4
CDR3aa: SARKWERDIQY

v_gene: TRBV5-1
j_gene: TRBJ2-3
CDR3aa: ASSSDRASTDTQY

v_gene: TRBV29-1
j_gene: TRBJ2-3
CDR3aa: SVGGVETADTQY